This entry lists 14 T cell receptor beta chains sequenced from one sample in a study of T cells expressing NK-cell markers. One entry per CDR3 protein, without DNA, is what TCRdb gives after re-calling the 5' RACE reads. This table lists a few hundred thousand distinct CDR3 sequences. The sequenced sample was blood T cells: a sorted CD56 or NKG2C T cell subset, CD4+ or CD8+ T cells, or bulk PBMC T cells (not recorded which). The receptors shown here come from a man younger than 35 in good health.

The CDR3 loop reads CSVEDVGSQAGELFF. This rearrangement joins TRBV29-1 to TRBJ2-2. The CDR3 is made up of 15 amino acids. Germline V CDR1 and CDR2: SQVTM, ANQGSEA.

The CDR3 sequence is CATSDWEQGEQFF. The rearrangement uses TRBV24-1 and TRBJ2-1; TCRdb indicates TRBD1, and absent DNA this call remains unverified. CDR1 KGHDR and CDR2 SFDVKD come from the germline V gene. The CDR3 has 13 residues.

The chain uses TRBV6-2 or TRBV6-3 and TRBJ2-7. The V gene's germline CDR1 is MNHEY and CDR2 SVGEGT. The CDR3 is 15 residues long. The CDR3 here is CASSYGTGGFYEQYF.

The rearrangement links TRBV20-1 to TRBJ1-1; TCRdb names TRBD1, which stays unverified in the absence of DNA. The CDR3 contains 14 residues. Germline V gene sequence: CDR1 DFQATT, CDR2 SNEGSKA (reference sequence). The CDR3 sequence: CSAWDRGMNTEAFF.

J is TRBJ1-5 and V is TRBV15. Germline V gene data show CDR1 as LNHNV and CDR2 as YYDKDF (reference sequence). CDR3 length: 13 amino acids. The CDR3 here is CATSRDRNQPQHF.

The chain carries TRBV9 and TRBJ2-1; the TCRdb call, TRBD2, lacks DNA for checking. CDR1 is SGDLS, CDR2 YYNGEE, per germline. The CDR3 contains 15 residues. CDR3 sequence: CASSVVLAGENEQFF.

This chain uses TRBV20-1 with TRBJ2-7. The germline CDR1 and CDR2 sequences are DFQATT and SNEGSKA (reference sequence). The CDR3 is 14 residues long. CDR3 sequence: CSAYRLGSSYEQYF.

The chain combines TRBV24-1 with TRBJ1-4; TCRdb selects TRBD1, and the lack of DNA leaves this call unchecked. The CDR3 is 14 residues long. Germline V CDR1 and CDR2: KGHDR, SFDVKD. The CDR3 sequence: CATSEPGQGEKLFF.

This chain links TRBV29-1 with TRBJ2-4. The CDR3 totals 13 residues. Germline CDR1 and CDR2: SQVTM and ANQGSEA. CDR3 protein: CSGFGLGKNIQYF.

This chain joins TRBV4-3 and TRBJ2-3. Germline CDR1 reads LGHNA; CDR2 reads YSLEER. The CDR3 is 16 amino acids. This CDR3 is CASSQEGRATTDTQYF.

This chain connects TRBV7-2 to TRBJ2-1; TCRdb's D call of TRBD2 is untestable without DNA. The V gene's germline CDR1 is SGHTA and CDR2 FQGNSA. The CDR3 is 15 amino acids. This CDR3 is CASSLAGRTIREQFF.

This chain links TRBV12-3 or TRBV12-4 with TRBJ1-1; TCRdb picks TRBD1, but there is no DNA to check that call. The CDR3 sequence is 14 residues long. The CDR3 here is CASSPPRDVARAFF.

This chain's CDR3 is CASSPFERGSSTDTQYF. This chain joins TRBV12-3 or TRBV12-4 and TRBJ2-3; TCRdb reports TRBD2, a call that lacks DNA to check it against. The CDR3 loop spans 17 amino acids.

CDR3 amino acids: CSARDGQGGVKLFF. The rearrangement uses TRBV20-1 and TRBJ1-4; absent DNA, TCRdb's TRBD1 call cannot be checked. Germline loops: CDR1 DFQATT, CDR2 SNEGSKA (reference sequence). CDR3 length equals 14 residues.